This is a list of T cell receptor beta chains from one sample in a study of T cells after yellow fever vaccination. One entry per CDR3 protein, called by TCRdb with MiXCR from the 5' RACE reads. The sample holds 250,000 or so distinct CDR3 sequences; about 7.1% are singletons and the top ten take about 0.9%. The sequenced sample was CD4+ T cells sorted from PBMCs, obtained 15 days after the yellow fever booster vaccination. The receptors here all came from a young man who received the YFV17D yellow fever vaccine. CDR3s include the opening cysteine and the closing phenylalanine or tryptophan. A D gene is named only where the DNA matches it firmly. Clone size is not always given. Where it is, it says once, few, many or a class for expanded clones.

V gene,clone size,J gene,D gene,CDR3 protein,CDR3 DNA
TRBV6-1,once,TRBJ1-5,.,CASKTLGGSNQPQHF,TGTGCCAGCAAGACGTTAGGCGGTAGCAATCAGCCCCAGCATTTT
TRBV19,.,TRBJ2-2,.,CASRVLRGELFF,TGTGCCAGTAGGGTTCTCCGCGGGGAGCTGTTTTTT
TRBV7-2,.,TRBJ2-5,.,CASSLDSARGTQYF,TGTGCCAGCAGCTTAGACTCAGCCCGGGGGACCCAGTACTTC
TRBV12-3/TRBV12-4,.,TRBJ2-7,TRBD1,CASIHPPRGYSCWYEQYF,TGTGCCAGCATCCACCCCCCCAGGGGGTATTCTTGTTGGTACGAGCAGTACTTC
TRBV3-1,many,TRBJ2-7,.,CASSQDRGRNEYF,TGTGCCAGCAGCCAAGATCGAGGGAGAAACGAGTACTTC
TRBV20-1,.,TRBJ2-7,TRBD2,CSARVGGGAYEQYF,TGCAGTGCTAGAGTCGGCGGGGGGGCCTACGAGCAGTACTTC
TRBV7-2,.,TRBJ2-1,.,CASSPGPPGNEQFF,TGTGCCAGCAGCCCGGGACCGCCAGGTAATGAGCAGTTCTTC
TRBV10-3,many,TRBJ1-1,TRBD1,CAIRKGQGVTEAFF,TGTGCCATCAGAAAAGGACAGGGGGTCACTGAAGCTTTCTTT
TRBV6-2/TRBV6-3,.,TRBJ2-1,.,CASGTTYNEQFF,TGTGCCAGCGGCACGACCTACAATGAGCAGTTCTTC
TRBV20-1,.,TRBJ2-5,TRBD2,CSGMTSGRGETQYF,TGCAGTGGGATGACTAGCGGGAGGGGGGAGACCCAGTACTTC
TRBV5-5,.,TRBJ2-5,TRBD2,CASSLLGHGSGRVQETQYF,TGTGCCAGCAGCTTGCTTGGTCACGGTAGCGGGAGAGTACAAGAGACCCAGTACTTC
TRBV18,few,TRBJ1-3,.,CASSPQVSGNTIYF,TGTGCCAGCTCACCGCAAGTCTCTGGAAACACCATATATTTT
TRBV20-1,.,TRBJ2-1,.,CSVLRDENNEQFF,TGCAGTGTACTCCGGGACGAAAACAATGAGCAGTTCTTC
TRBV7-2,.,TRBJ1-2,.,CASSLNLARGQVYGYTF,TGTGCCAGCAGCTTAAACCTTGCGCGGGGACAAGTCTATGGCTACACCTTC
TRBV7-8,many,TRBJ2-5,.,CASSLNPLFRRGTQYF,TGTGCCAGCAGCTTAAACCCCCTATTTCGTCGGGGGACCCAGTACTTC
TRBV7-2,few,TRBJ1-5,.,CASSLVSAHSNQPQHF,TGTGCCAGCAGCTTAGTTTCGGCCCATAGCAATCAGCCCCAGCATTTT
TRBV20-1,many,TRBJ2-5,.,CSAWRSGETQYF,TGCAGTGCTTGGCGGTCCGGGGAGACCCAGTACTTC
TRBV20-1,many,TRBJ2-1,.,CSARRQDSYNEQFF,TGCAGTGCTAGGCGTCAGGACTCATACAATGAGCAGTTCTTC
TRBV12-3/TRBV12-4,many,TRBJ1-2,.,CASRTGGGYTF,TGTGCCAGTCGAACCGGGGGCGGCTACACCTTC
TRBV4-3,.,TRBJ2-3,.,CASSQESASTDTQYF,TGCGCCAGCAGCCAAGAATCAGCTAGCACAGATACGCAGTATTTT
TRBV10-2,.,TRBJ1-1,TRBD1,CASSIGQVGTEAFF,TGCGCCAGCAGTATAGGACAGGTGGGCACTGAAGCTTTCTTT
TRBV9,few,TRBJ2-7,TRBD2,CASSVTGTSAEQYF,TGTGCCAGCAGCGTAACCGGGACTAGCGCCGAGCAGTACTTC